Shown below are 16 T cell receptor beta chains from a single sample sequenced in a study of T cell responses to AZD1222 COVID-19 vaccine. Generated by immunoSEQ multiplex PCR, the TCRdb table keeps only in-frame clones and is missing some. The top ten clones hold approximately 1.7% of a sample with 95,000 to 150,000 clones, almost 95% of them seen once. This specimen was peripheral blood, taken on day 0 of AZD1222 vaccination. All receptors derive from an adult in good health.

The chain is built from TRBV4-2 and TRBJ1-6; TRBD1 agrees at 10 bases. The V gene end was trimmed by 2 bases and the J gene end by 5 bases; junction bases not matched to a gene: 3. Germline loops: CDR1 LGHNA, CDR2 YNFKEQ. The CDR3 consists of 16 residues. CDR3 residues: CASSQTGTGDNSPLHF. The CDR3 DNA reads as TGTGCCAGCAGCCAAACCGGGACAGGGGATAATTCACCCCTCCACTTT.

This sequence joins TRBV20-1 and TRBJ1-2; D is unresolved. Germline CDR1 DFQATT, CDR2 SNEGSKA (reference sequence). The CDR3 runs to 13 residues. V was cut by 3 bases and J by 0 bases, with 8 bases left in between. CDR3 region: CSASLGTNYGYTF. The CDR3 DNA reads as TGCAGTGCTAGTTTGGGGACTAACTATGGCTACACCTTC.

V gene TRBV6-5 combines with J gene TRBJ2-7, with 7 bases identical to TRBD1. V trimming: 6 bases; J trimming: 2 bases; junction bases outside the gene matches: 7. Germline CDR1 MNHEY, CDR2 SVGAGI. CDR3 length: 14 amino acids. CDR3 bases: TGTGCCAGCAGGCCCTCCGGGACAGCCTACGAGCAGTACTTC. Amino acid sequence: CASRPSGTAYEQYF.

The V call is TRBV2, the J call TRBJ1-2, with D possibly being TRBD1 (6 bases). Germline V gene lookup returns CDR1 SNHLY and CDR2 FYNNEI. With 3 bases removed from V and 4 bases from J, the gap between germline ends came to 15 bases. This CDR3 is 15 amino acids long. The CDR3 nucleotides read TGTGCCAGCAGTGAGCAGGGGCGACTGTCCTATGGCTACACCTTC. It is translated as CASSEQGRLSYGYTF. Together with reference TRBV2 and TRBJ1-2, the CDR3 gives the full variable domain: EPEVTQTPSHQVTQMGQEVILRCVPISNHLYFYWYRQILGQKVEFLVSFYNNEISEKSEIFDDQFSVERPDGSNFTLKIRSTKLEDSAMYFCASSEQGRLSYGYTFGSGTRLTVV.

This clone was seen just once. J is TRBJ2-5 and V is TRBV29-1, with TRBD1 matching 7 bases. The V gene's germline CDR1 is SQVTM and CDR2 ANQGSEA. The V and J ends lost 3 bases and 5 bases, in that order; junction bases with no gene match: 15. This CDR3 contains 16 residues. In nucleotides, the CDR3 is TGCAGCGTTGATCGGTGGACAGGTGCTTCTTGGGAGACCCAGTACTTC. The encoded protein is CSVDRWTGASWETQYF.

This clone was seen once. The chain joins TRBV6-2 or TRBV6-3 to TRBJ1-6; D unclear. This CDR3 is built from 11 residues. V shed 6 bases and J shed 11 bases, with 8 bases lying between them. Germline V lookup: CDR1 MNHEY, CDR2 SVGEGT. CDR3 nucleotides: TGTGCCAGCAGCGCCGGAGCACCCCTCCACTTT. As protein: CASSAGAPLHF.

This clone was recorded only once. The chain links TRBV24-1 to TRBJ1-2; tentative D call: TRBD1 (6 bases). The CDR3 extends over 14 amino acids. Germline lookup yields CDR1 KGHDR and CDR2 SFDVKD. Trimming left V 6 bases short and J 2 bases short, with 12 bases between. CDR3 residues: CATSHSQGNYGYTF. CDR3 DNA: TGTGCCACCAGTCACTCCCAGGGGAACTATGGCTACACCTTC.

CDR3 nucleotides: TGTGCCAGCAGCGAACAGGGGAACACTGAAGCTTTCTTT. Its translation: CASSEQGNTEAFF. This chain joins TRBV9 and TRBJ1-1; D is possibly TRBD1 (6 bases). V was clipped by 3 bases and J by 1 base, with 7 bases between them. The CDR3 runs to 13 residues. Germline-derived CDR1 and CDR2 are SGDLS and YYNGEE.

The chain's CDR3 is CASSSASGPSNEQFF. The DNA of the CDR3 is TGTGCCAGCAGTTCCGCGTCGGGACCGTCCAATGAGCAGTTCTTC. The chain employs TRBV6-1 and TRBJ2-1; D is tentatively TRBD1 or TRBD2 (5 bases each). This CDR3 has 15 amino acids. V lost 5 bases and J 6 bases, leaving 17 bases between the germline ends. The germline V gene encodes CDR1 MNHNS and CDR2 SASEGT.

This clone showed up just once. The V gene is TRBV7-2, the J gene TRBJ1-1; D is undetermined. The CDR3 contains 13 residues. Germline V gives CDR1 SGHTA, CDR2 FQGNSA. The V and J ends lost 6 bases and 3 bases respectively, with 11 bases between them. CDR3 in amino acids: CASREGLYTEAFF. CDR3 nucleotide sequence: TGTGCCAGCAGGGAAGGGTTGTACACTGAAGCTTTCTTT.

This rearrangement joins TRBV20-1 to TRBJ2-5; 7 bases align to TRBD2. The CDR3 spans 14 residues. J gave up 4 bases and V 3 bases, and 8 bases lay outside the gene matches. From germline, CDR1 is DFQATT and CDR2 SNEGSKA (reference sequence). The CDR3 region is CSASSRTSRETQYF. As DNA, the CDR3 is TGCAGTGCTAGTTCCCGGACTAGTCGAGAGACCCAGTACTTC.

The chain uses TRBV7-3 and TRBJ1-2, with 11 bases lining up with TRBD1. V trimming: 1 base; J trimming: 4 bases; junction bases outside the gene matches: 5. The CDR3 extends over 16 amino acids. CDR1 is SGHTA and CDR2 is FQGTGA in the germline V gene. The CDR3 loop reads CASSLKWTGGGYGYTF. The CDR3 nucleotides read TGTGCCAGCAGCTTAAAATGGACAGGGGGCGGCTATGGCTACACCTTC.

This chain uses TRBV6-1 with TRBJ2-5; 8 bases fit TRBD2. The ends lost 0 bases at V and 5 bases at J; junction bases unmatched: 11. The CDR3 extends over 17 amino acids. From germline, CDR1 is MNHNS and CDR2 SASEGT. In DNA form, the CDR3 reads TGTGCCAGCAGTGAAGCCGGGTCTAGCGGGTCACGGGAGACCCAGTACTTC. Translating gives CASSEAGSSGSRETQYF.

The chain's CDR3 is CAWSVGGVNYGYTF. The CDR3 coding sequence is TGTGCCTGGAGTGTAGGGGGGGTTAACTATGGCTACACCTTC. This rearrangement joins TRBV30 to TRBJ1-2; D may be TRBD1 (6 bases). Trimming took off 0 bases at V and 1 base at J, with 9 bases between the two ends. Looked up from germline, CDR1 is GTSNPN and CDR2 is SVGIG (reference sequence). This CDR3 contains 14 residues.

The V gene is TRBV30, the J gene TRBJ1-1, with D perhaps TRBD1 (5 bases). CDR1 is GTSNPN, CDR2 SVGIG, per germline (reference sequence). V gave up 1 base and J gave up 8 bases, with 8 bases separating them. The CDR3 sequence is 11 residues long. In nucleotides, the CDR3 is TGTGCCTGGAGTGAGGGACGGGAAGCTTTCTTT. Translated, it gives CAWSEGREAFF. Full variable domain (outside the CDR3, taken from reference TRBV30 and TRBJ1-1): SQTIHQWPATLVQPVGSPLSLECTVEGTSNPNLYWYRQAAGRGLQLLFYSVGIGQISSEVPQNLSASRPQDRQFILSSKKLLLSDSGFYLCAWSEGREAFFGQGTRLTVV.

The chain recombines TRBV6-2 or TRBV6-3 with TRBJ2-5; D is ambiguous. The CDR3 loop spans 17 amino acids. Germline CDR1 MNHEY, CDR2 SVGEGT. Trimming took 2 bases from V and 5 from J, leaving 21 bases between them. The CDR3 region is CASSYPRPRHPWETQYF. The CDR3 coding sequence is TGTGCCAGCAGTTACCCCCGGCCTCGGCATCCCTGGGAGACCCAGTACTTC.